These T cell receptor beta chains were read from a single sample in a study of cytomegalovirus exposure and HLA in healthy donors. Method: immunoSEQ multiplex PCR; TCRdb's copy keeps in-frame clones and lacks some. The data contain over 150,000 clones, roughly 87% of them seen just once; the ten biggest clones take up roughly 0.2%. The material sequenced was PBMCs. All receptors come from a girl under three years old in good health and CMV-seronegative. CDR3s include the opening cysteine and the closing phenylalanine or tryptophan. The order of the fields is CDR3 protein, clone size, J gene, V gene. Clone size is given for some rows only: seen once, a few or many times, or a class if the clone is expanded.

CDR3 protein: CATSRNRGSSPLHF
clone size: once
J gene: TRBJ1-6
V gene: TRBV15

CDR3 protein: CASSPGQGEITGELFF
clone size: .
J gene: TRBJ2-2
V gene: TRBV4-2

CDR3 protein: CASSAETGGEQYF
clone size: .
J gene: TRBJ2-7
V gene: TRBV9

CDR3 protein: CASSLAGEESGVHGYTF
clone size: .
J gene: TRBJ1-2
V gene: TRBV7-6

CDR3 protein: CASSLWGGTEAFF
clone size: .
J gene: TRBJ1-1
V gene: TRBV13

CDR3 protein: CASSHRLAGAIGELFF
clone size: once
J gene: TRBJ2-2
V gene: TRBV18

CDR3 protein: CASSFSGGRYEQYF
clone size: .
J gene: TRBJ2-7
V gene: TRBV6-5

CDR3 protein: CASSIYRSGSPEQYF
clone size: .
J gene: TRBJ2-7
V gene: TRBV19

CDR3 protein: CASSYIQGAGTEAFF
clone size: .
J gene: TRBJ1-1
V gene: TRBV18

CDR3 protein: CASSLQSGRNEQFF
clone size: few
J gene: TRBJ2-1
V gene: TRBV11-1

CDR3 protein: CASSSYLGTGLGGYTF
clone size: .
J gene: TRBJ1-2
V gene: TRBV7-2

CDR3 protein: CSVGLAGGPGGELFF
clone size: .
J gene: TRBJ2-2
V gene: TRBV29-1

CDR3 protein: CASSYSRGTGYEQYF
clone size: .
J gene: .
V gene: TRBV6-6